This T cell receptor (beta chain) emerged from a study of blood T cell repertoires in COVID-19. Study in general: Donors in the United States, Italy and Spain gave samples during acute or convalescent COVID-19. PBMCs, B-cell-depleted T cells, or T cells were the source of the cDNA or gDNA that made up the material.

Germline V lookup: CDR1 SGHRS, CDR2 YFSETQ. V was pared by 6 bases and J by 5 bases, with 23 bases between. The CDR3 is made up of 16 amino acids. In assigning cohorts, the study relied on participant-reported clinical history. Two consecutive negative NP/OP PCR tests, clearance, or resolved symptoms defined Cohort 3 recovery. Data came from immunoSEQ multiplex PCR; TCRdb stores just in-frame clones and leaves some out. Of some 270,000 clones in the sample, 85% to 90% were seen once. Sequenced: PBMCs or T cells enriched from blood (not recorded which). V gene TRBV5-1 combines with J gene TRBJ1-2; D not resolved. The receptor was derived from an older woman who had recovered from COVID-19. CDR3 bases: TGCGCCAGCACGGATACACAACAGACGTCTGGTTATGGCTACACCTTC. This translates into CASTDTQQTSGYGYTF.